This TCR beta chain was captured in a study of OX40 agonist ivuxolimab in advanced cancers. Looking at the study overall: Ivuxolimab was an agonistic, fully human IgG2 monoclonal antibody directed against OX40 (CD134), a costimulatory receptor. Peripheral TCRbeta sequencing aimed to test whether ivuxolimab altered TCR sequence diversity and caused clonal T-cell expansion. Intravenous ivuxolimab was administered to patients every 2 weeks at six dose levels: 0.01, 0.1, 0.3, 1.5, 3 and 10 mg/kg. Prior anti-PD-1, anti-PD-L1 or anti-CTLA-4 therapy was permitted, and less than 45% of dose-escalation patients had received checkpoint inhibitors. Partial responses occurred in three dose-escalation patients: two with cutaneous melanoma and one with hepatocellular carcinoma. Of the approximately 54 patients in dose escalation, 19 had hepatocellular carcinoma, around 15 had melanoma, 9 had renal cell carcinoma and 9 had head and neck cancer. The dose-escalation cohort was roughly 87% male with a mean age of roughly 60 years, ranging from roughly 20 to 80. The paper reports the monotherapy dose-escalation portion (N of about 56 patients) of the phase I ivuxolimab trial. What the work shows at the level of the full study, not this receptor alone: At doses from 0.1 to 3.0 mg/kg, clonal expansion was seen in both CD4+ and CD8+ blood T cells between baseline and week 6. Partial responders in the 0.1-3.0 mg/kg groups had among the lowest normalized peripheral clonal expansion, especially among CD8+ T cells. Low levels of normalized T-cell clonal expansion were also seen in some patients who did not respond. On average, CD8+ T cells showed more expanded clones than CD4+ T cells after ivuxolimab. The antigen specificity of the clonally expanded peripheral T cells was not determined.

Genomic DNA was extracted from sorted cells for sequencing of the TCRbeta CDR3 region. The immunoSEQ Assay was used to sequence the TCRbeta CDR3 regions. The clones in this table, taken by TCRdb from immuneACCESS, are in-frame only. Not every clone is retained; where verified, under half of the shortfall comes from an unresolved V gene, and the cause of the rest is unknown. The sample yields approximately 60,000 clones; around 82% were counted once. Roughly 1% of the sample rests with the top ten. V drops 0 bases and J drops 2 bases, leaving 6 bases in between. The CDR3, cysteine through phenylalanine, is 15 amino acids long. The CDR3 DNA has 45 bases and is translated from base 1. Via the germline V gene, CDR1 is SGHDT and CDR2 YYEEEE. Patients with a history of autoimmune disease or receiving systemic immunosuppression were excluded from the trial. Peripheral blood for TCR sequencing was collected from all dose cohorts at baseline, on cycle 4 day 1, and on cycle 7 day 1. The samples were taken from a phase I, first-in-human, multicenter, open-label dose-escalation trial of ivuxolimab. Adults with locally advanced or metastatic head and neck squamous cell, hepatocellular, melanoma or renal cell carcinoma were enrolled in the trial. Before TCR sequencing, CD4+ and CD8+ T cells were separately sorted from peripheral blood.

Notes on this clone: Its antigen remains undetermined. The record has no base qualities; no much larger clone is one base away.

This sample comprised CD4+ or CD8+ T cells sorted from blood, obtained in a trial of the OX40 agonist ivuxolimab. The TCR originated in an adult with an advanced solid tumor such as melanoma, head and neck, liver or kidney cancer. This chain is built from TRBV5-6 and TRBJ2-6; no D gene call is confident. The nucleotide sequence reads as follows: TGTGCCAGCAGCTTGGAAAGGGCTGGGGCCAACGTCCTGACTTTC. Translated, it gives CASSLERAGANVLTF.